This T cell receptor beta chain was identified in a study of identical twins. This clonotype has just one count. Germline V gives CDR1 KGHSH, CDR2 LQKENI. J was trimmed by 2 bases and V by 3 bases; bases with no gene match: 4. This CDR3 comprises 14 residues. Healthy Caucasians provided all donations. Unique molecular identifiers were present on the cDNA, and a universal primer site came from template switching. TCRdb reprocessed the 5' RACE reads with MiXCR, giving one entry per CDR3 protein. This table holds about 530,000 distinct CDR3 sequences, 13% to 15% found once. The data also belong to a second study, concerning yellow fever vaccine responses in identical twins.

The chain has TRBV18 and TRBJ2-7, with 7 bases fitting TRBD1. The sample comprised CD4+ T cells sorted from blood. This TCR came from a woman aged 18-29 years in good health. Written as DNA, the CDR3 is TGTGCCAGCTCACCCCCGGGACAGCCCTACGAGCAGTACGTC. Encoded protein: CASSPPGQPYEQYV.